The 14 T cell receptor beta chains below come from one sample, sequenced in a study of shared clonotypes between healthy human individuals. The assay was immunoSEQ multiplex PCR, and TCRdb's table has in-frame clones only and misses some. The table has almost 750,000 clones, just under 75% seen once; the top ten hold around 1.7%. Source material: memory CD4+ T cells sorted from blood. The subset was: CD45RA-negative fraction. The receptors were sampled from a woman aged 25 to 39 in good health.

The V call is TRBV5-1, the J call TRBJ1-2; TRBD1 aligns across 8 bases. Per germline, CDR1 SGHRS and CDR2 YFSETQ. V lost 4 bases to trimming and J lost 2 bases; unmatched junction nucleotides: 7. The CDR3 totals 15 residues. CDR3 bases: TGCGCCAGCAGCGATGGACAGGGAAGAAACTATGGCTACACCTTC. Amino acid sequence: CASSDGQGRNYGYTF.

The rearrangement joins TRBV6-5 to TRBJ2-7; TRBD1 matches at 7 bases. Trimming took 4 bases from V and 4 from J; bases not matched to a gene: 7. Looked up from germline, CDR1 is MNHEY and CDR2 is SVGAGI. The CDR3 has 14 residues. The CDR3 spells CASSSPGQLYEQYF. The CDR3 DNA is TGTGCCAGCAGTTCCCCGGGACAGCTTTACGAGCAGTACTTC.

The V call is TRBV7-3, the J call TRBJ2-1, with TRBD2 identical over 8 bases. The germline gives CDR1 SGHTA, CDR2 FQGTGA. There are 15 residues in the CDR3. V was pared by 5 bases and J by 3 bases, with 6 bases of the junction left unmatched. The CDR3 spells CASSPRTSSYNEQFF. The CDR3 DNA reads as TGTGCCAGCAGCCCGCGGACTAGCAGCTACAATGAGCAGTTCTTC.

This chain joins TRBV19 and TRBJ1-5, with D tentatively TRBD1 (5 bases). Per germline, CDR1 LNHDA and CDR2 SQIVND (reference sequence). This CDR3 contains 16 residues. V lost 0 bases and J lost 2, with 11 bases in between. The CDR3 DNA follows: TGTGCCAGTAGTATAGAGAGGGGCGTGGGCAATCAGCCCCAGCATTTT. Amino acid sequence: CASSIERGVGNQPQHF. The full variable domain, its missing parts supplied by reference TRBV19 and TRBJ1-5, is DGGITQSPKYLFRKEGQNVTLSCEQNLNHDAMYWYRQDPGQGLRLIYYSQIVNDFQKGDIAEGYSVSREKKESFPLTVTSAQKNPTAFYLCASSIERGVGNQPQHFGDGTRLSIL.

This clone was picked up one time. This may be a read error, as it is one base from a much larger clone. The same CDR3 is also encoded by other DNA sequences in this sample. The rearrangement links TRBV13 to TRBJ2-7, with unresolved D. Germline CDR1 and CDR2: PRHDT and FYEKMQ (reference sequence). V was pared by 2 bases and J by 1 base, with 3 bases between. The CDR3 is 12 residues long. Here the CDR3 reads CASSLSSYEQYF. As DNA, the CDR3 is TGTGCCAGCAGCTTAAGTTCCTACGAGCAGTACTTC.

The chain employs TRBV27 and TRBJ1-3; TRBD1 matches 10 bases. Unmatched junction bases numbered 0, after V lost 2 bases and J lost 2 bases. The CDR3 is made up of 15 amino acids. From germline, CDR1 is MNHEY and CDR2 SMNVEV (reference sequence). In DNA form, the CDR3 reads TGTGCCAGCAGTTTAGGGACAGGGGCTGGAAACACCATATATTTT. It encodes CASSLGTGAGNTIYF.

This chain joins TRBV30 and TRBJ2-1; tentatively, D is TRBD1 or TRBD2 (6 bases each). This CDR3 contains 15 residues. Trimming cost V 8 bases and J 3 bases, with 20 bases left between them. Germline-derived CDR1 and CDR2 are GTSNPN and SVGIG (reference sequence). CDR3 sequence: CAGGKVGGRYNEQFF. CDR3 nucleotide sequence: TGTGCCGGAGGAAAGGTCGGGGGCCGCTACAATGAGCAGTTCTTC.

The genes are TRBV5-6 and TRBJ2-6, with no clear D. Germline-derived CDR1 and CDR2 are SGHDT and YYEEEE. This CDR3 has 16 amino acids. V dropped 1 base and J dropped 0 bases, with 8 bases sitting between them. The CDR3 DNA is TGTGCCAGCAGCTTGACTCGGTCCTCTGGGGCCAACGTCCTGACTTTC. Residues: CASSLTRSSGANVLTF.

The J gene is TRBJ2-3, the V gene TRBV2; unclear D gene. This CDR3 has 14 amino acids. V shed 4 bases and J shed 2 bases, with 10 bases lying between them. Per germline, CDR1 SNHLY and CDR2 FYNNEI. The CDR3 DNA is TGTGCCAGCAGTGTCCGCTACAACACAGATACGCAGTATTTT. It specifies CASSVRYNTDTQYF.

CDR3 DNA sequence: TGTGCCAGCACCATTGACCGACTCTCTGGAAACACCATATATTTT. This encodes CASTIDRLSGNTIYF. The rearrangement uses TRBV2 and TRBJ1-3; the D is unclear. V lost 7 bases and J lost 0, with 13 bases in between. Germline CDR1 SNHLY, CDR2 FYNNEI. This CDR3 comprises 15 residues.

This chain joins TRBV2 and TRBJ1-5; D gene ambiguous. Per germline, CDR1 SNHLY and CDR2 FYNNEI. CDR3 length: 16 amino acids. The V end lost 0 bases, the J end lost 6 bases, and 15 bases lay between the germline ends. In DNA, the CDR3 is TGTGCCAGCAGTGAAGCGCTTCCAGATTGGGGTCAGCCCCAGCATTTT. This gives the protein CASSEALPDWGQPQHF.

V and J are TRBV10-2 and TRBJ2-1; D perhaps matches TRBD2 (5 bases). Looked up from germline, CDR1 is WSHSY and CDR2 is SAAADI. The CDR3 spans 14 residues. The V end was cut by 9 bases, the J end by 5 bases, with 17 bases between. The CDR3 loop reads CARPPSNSHNEQFF. The CDR3 coding sequence is TGCGCCAGACCCCCTAGCAACAGCCACAATGAGCAGTTCTTC.

The V gene is TRBV28, the J gene TRBJ1-2; TRBD1 might be the D (6 bases). Deletions cut 6 bases from V and 8 bases from J, with 16 bases between. CDR1 is MDHEN and CDR2 is SYDVKM in the germline V gene. The CDR3 runs to 13 residues. In nucleotides, the CDR3 is TGTGCCAGCAGCGTCGGGACATATGCCGGCTACACCTTC. Translated, it gives CASSVGTYAGYTF.

This clone came up a few times. This sequence joins TRBV28 and TRBJ1-4; tentative D call: TRBD1 (5 bases). V lost 11 bases and J lost 5, with 9 bases in between. CDR1 is MDHEN, CDR2 SYDVKM, per germline. The CDR3 is made up of 11 amino acids. CDR3 DNA sequence: TGTGCCGTGGGGGAGAATGAAAAACTGTTTTTT. Its translation is CAVGENEKLFF.